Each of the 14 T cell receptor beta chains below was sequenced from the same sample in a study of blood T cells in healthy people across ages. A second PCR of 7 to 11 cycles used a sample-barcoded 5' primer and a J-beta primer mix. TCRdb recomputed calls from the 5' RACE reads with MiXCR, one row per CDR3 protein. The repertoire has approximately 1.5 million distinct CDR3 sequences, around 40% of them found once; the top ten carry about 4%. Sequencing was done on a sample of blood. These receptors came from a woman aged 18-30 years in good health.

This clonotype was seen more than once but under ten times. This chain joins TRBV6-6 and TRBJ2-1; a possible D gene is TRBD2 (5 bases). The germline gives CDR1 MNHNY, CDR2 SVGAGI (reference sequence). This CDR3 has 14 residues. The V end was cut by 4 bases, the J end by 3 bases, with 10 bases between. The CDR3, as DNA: TGTGCCAGCAGTTCCACGGGATACTACAATGAGCAGTTCTTC. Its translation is CASSSTGYYNEQFF.

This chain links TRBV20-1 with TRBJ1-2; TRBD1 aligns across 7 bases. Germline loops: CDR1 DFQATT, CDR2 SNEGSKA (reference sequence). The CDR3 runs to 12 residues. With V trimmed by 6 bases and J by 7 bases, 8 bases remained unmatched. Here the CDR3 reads CSASTGAGGYTF. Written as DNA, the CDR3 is TGCAGTGCGTCAACAGGGGCGGGTGGCTACACCTTC.

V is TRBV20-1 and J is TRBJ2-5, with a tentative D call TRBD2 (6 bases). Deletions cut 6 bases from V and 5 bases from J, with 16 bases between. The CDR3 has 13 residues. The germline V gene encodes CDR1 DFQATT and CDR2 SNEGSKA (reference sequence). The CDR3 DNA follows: TGCAGTGCCGTGGAGGGCCTGGGGGAGACCCAGTACTTC. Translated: CSAVEGLGETQYF.

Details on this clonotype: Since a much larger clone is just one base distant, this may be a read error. The CDR3 loop reads CASSQETWSYEQYF. The CDR3 DNA follows: TGTGCCAGCAGCCAAGAAACTTGGTCCTACGAGCAGTACTTC. The chain couples TRBV14 to TRBJ2-7; D uncertain. The germline V gene has CDR1 SGHDN and CDR2 FVKESK. The V end was cut by 0 bases, the J end by 1 base, with 7 bases between. This CDR3 has 14 residues. Together with reference TRBV14 and TRBJ2-7, the CDR3 gives the full variable domain: EAGVTQFPSHSVIEKGQTVTLRCDPISGHDNLYWYRRVMGKEIKFLLHFVKESKQDESGMPNNRFLAERTGGTYSTLKVQPAELEDSGVYFCASSQETWSYEQYFGPGTRLTVT.

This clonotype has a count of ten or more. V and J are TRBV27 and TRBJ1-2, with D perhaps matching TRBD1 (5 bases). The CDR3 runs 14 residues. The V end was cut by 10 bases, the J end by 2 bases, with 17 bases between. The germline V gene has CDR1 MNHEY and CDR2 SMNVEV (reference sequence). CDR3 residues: CATRVRGANYGYTF. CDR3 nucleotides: TGTGCCACCCGGGTGCGGGGCGCGAACTATGGCTACACCTTC.

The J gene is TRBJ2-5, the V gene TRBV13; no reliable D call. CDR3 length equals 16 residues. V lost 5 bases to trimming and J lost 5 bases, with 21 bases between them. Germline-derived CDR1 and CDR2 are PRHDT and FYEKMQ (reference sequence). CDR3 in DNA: TGTGCCAGCAGCGACGATGTGGGAAGGGCTCAGGAGACCCAGTACTTC. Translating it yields CASSDDVGRAQETQYF.

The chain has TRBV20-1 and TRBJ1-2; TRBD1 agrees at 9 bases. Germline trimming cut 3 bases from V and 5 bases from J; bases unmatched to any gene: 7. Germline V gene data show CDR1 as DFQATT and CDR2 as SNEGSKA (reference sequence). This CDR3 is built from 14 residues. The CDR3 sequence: CSASGQGLNYGYTF. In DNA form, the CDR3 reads TGCAGTGCTAGCGGACAGGGGTTGAATTATGGCTACACCTTC.

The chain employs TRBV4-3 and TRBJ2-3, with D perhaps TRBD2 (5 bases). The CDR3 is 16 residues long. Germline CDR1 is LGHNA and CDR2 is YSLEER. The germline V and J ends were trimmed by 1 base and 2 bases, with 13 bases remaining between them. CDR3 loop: CASSQVAGGPTDTQYF. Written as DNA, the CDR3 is TGCGCCAGCAGCCAAGTGGCAGGCGGGCCCACAGATACGCAGTATTTT.

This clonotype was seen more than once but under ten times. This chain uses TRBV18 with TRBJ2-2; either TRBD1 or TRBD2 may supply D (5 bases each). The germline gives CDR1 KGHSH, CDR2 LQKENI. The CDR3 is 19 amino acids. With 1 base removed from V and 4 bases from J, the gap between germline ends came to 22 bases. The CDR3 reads CASSPRNLNGEGITGELFF. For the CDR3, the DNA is TGTGCCAGCTCACCACGAAACTTAAACGGAGAGGGGATCACCGGGGAGCTGTTTTTT.

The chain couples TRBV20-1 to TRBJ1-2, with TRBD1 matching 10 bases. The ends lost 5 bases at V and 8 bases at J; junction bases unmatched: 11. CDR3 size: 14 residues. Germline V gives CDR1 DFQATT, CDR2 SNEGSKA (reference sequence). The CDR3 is CSAGGGTGVTGYTF. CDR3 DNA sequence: TGCAGTGCTGGGGGGGGGACAGGGGTTACGGGCTACACCTTC.

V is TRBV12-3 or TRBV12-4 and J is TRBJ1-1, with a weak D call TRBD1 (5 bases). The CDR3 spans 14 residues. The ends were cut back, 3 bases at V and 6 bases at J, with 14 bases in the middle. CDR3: CASSLGQEGAEAFF. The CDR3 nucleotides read TGTGCCAGCAGTTTGGGGCAGGAGGGCGCTGAAGCTTTCTTT.

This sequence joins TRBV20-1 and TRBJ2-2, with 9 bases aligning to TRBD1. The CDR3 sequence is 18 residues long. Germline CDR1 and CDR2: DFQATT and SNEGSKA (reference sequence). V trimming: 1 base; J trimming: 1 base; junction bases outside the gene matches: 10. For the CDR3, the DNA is TGCAGTGCTAGAGGGATTGGAGGGGACAGGGAGAACACCGGGGAGCTGTTTTTT. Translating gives CSARGIGGDRENTGELFF.

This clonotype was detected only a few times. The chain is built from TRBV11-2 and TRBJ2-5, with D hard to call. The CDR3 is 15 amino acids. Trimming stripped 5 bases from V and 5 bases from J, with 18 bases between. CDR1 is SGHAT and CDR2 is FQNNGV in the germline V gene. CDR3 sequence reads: CASSPWISPSETQYF. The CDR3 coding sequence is TGTGCCAGCAGCCCGTGGATCTCCCCGTCGGAGACCCAGTACTTC.

The chain's CDR3 is CASSLASGTSGIHEQFF. CDR3 in DNA: TGTGCCAGCAGCTTAGCTAGCGGGACTAGCGGGATTCATGAGCAGTTCTTC. V and J are TRBV7-6 and TRBJ2-1, with TRBD2 identical over 13 bases. CDR1 SGHVS and CDR2 FNYEAQ come from the germline V gene. The CDR3 is made up of 17 amino acids. V gave up 0 bases and J gave up 8 bases; unmatched junction bases: 7.